Following are 2 T cell receptor beta chains from one sample sequenced in a study of T cells in Graves' hyperthyroidism and ophthalmopathy. RNA transcripts served as the template for amplifying TCR beta CDR3 regions. First-round RT-PCR with HTBI primers amplified the TCR CDR3 region. TCRdb re-analysed the multiplex PCR reads in MiXCR, keeping a single row per CDR3 protein. The sample records hundreds of thousands of distinct CDR3 sequences, roughly 20% being singletons. Sequencing was performed on blood. Source of these receptors: a man under 40 with Graves' ophthalmopathy.

This clonotype appeared a few times. This chain joins TRBV29-1 and TRBJ1-1; D is possibly TRBD1 (5 bases). The germline CDR1 and CDR2 sequences are SQVTM and ANQGSEA. V was clipped by 1 base and J by 2 bases, with 11 bases between them. This CDR3 comprises 14 residues. The DNA of the CDR3 is TGCAGCGTTGAAGTGTTGGGGGGTAACACTGAAGCTTTCTTT. It specifies CSVEVLGGNTEAFF.

This clonotype was counted between two and nine times. The rearrangement joins TRBV5-1 to TRBJ2-1; 12 bases line up with TRBD2. Germline assignment: CDR1 SGHRS and CDR2 YFSETQ. The CDR3 extends over 19 amino acids. Trimming took 0 bases from V and 0 from J; bases not matched to a gene: 7. This chain's CDR3 is CASSLGVGLAGRSYNEQFF. The CDR3 bases are TGCGCCAGCAGCTTGGGGGTCGGACTAGCGGGACGCTCCTACAATGAGCAGTTCTTC.